This T cell receptor beta chain originates from a study of cytomegalovirus exposure and HLA in healthy donors. Study-wide results and limits: Testing in vitro showed a few CMV-associated chains specific for CMV antigens. As a later analysis revealed, most CMV-associated TCR beta chains appeared HLA-restricted.

A note on this clone: Its antigen is not known.

Healthy bone marrow donors made up the donor group. This CDR3 has 15 amino acids. Germline V lookup: CDR1 SQVTM, CDR2 ANQGSEA. Trimming removed 4 bases from V and 1 base from J, with 14 bases in between. The PCR ran on 60 Vbeta and 13 Jbeta primers. Method: immunoSEQ multiplex PCR; TCRdb's copy keeps in-frame clones and lacks some. This sample carries 100,000 to 150,000 clones, 70% to 80% of them seen once, and the ten largest clones take approximately 2.9%. J is TRBJ2-4 and V is TRBV29-1; D perhaps matches TRBD1 (6 bases). Sequenced: PBMCs. The origin of this receptor is a human donor in good health. The CDR3 spells CSVGGSQGAKNIQYF. CDR3 bases: TGCAGCGTTGGTGGGAGTCAGGGGGCCAAAAACATTCAGTACTTC.